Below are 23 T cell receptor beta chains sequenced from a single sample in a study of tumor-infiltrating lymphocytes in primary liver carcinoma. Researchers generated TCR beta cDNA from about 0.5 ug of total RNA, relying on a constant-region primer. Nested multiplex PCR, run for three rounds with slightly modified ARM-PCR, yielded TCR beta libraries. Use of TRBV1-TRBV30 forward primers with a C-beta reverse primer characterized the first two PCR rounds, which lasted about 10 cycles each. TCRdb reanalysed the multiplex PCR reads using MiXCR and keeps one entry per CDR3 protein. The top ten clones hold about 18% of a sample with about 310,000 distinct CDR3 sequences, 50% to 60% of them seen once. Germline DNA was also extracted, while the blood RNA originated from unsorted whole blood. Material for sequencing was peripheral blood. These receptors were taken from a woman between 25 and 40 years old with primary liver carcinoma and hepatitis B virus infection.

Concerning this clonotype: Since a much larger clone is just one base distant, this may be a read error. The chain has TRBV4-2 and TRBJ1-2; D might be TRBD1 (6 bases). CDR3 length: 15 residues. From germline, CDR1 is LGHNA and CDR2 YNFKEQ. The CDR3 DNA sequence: TGTGCCAGCAGCCAAGATGTTGGACAGCTATATGGCTACGCCTTC. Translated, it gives CASSQDVGQLYGYAF.

The CDR3 loop reads CASSLLGLATYNEQFF. The CDR3 nucleotides are TGTGCCAGCAGTCTGCTGGGACTAGCTACCTACAATGAGCAGTTCTTC. This chain uses TRBV12-3 or TRBV12-4 with TRBJ2-1, with TRBD2 matching over 9 bases. The CDR3 runs to 16 residues. V dropped 5 bases and J dropped 2; count of bases not matched to a gene: 7.

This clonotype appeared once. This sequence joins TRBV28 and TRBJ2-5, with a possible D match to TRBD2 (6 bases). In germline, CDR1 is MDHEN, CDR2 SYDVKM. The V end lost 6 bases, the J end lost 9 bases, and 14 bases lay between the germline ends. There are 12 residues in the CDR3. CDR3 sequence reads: CASRSLREAQYF. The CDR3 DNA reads TGTGCCAGCAGGTCCCTGAGGGAGGCCCAGTACTTC.

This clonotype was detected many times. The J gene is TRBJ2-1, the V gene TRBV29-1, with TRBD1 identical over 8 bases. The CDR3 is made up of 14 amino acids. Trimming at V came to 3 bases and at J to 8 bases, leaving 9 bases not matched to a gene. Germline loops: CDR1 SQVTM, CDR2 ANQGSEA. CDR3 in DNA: TGCAGCGTTGACCGGTCTGGACAGGGACATGAGCAGTTCTTC. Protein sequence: CSVDRSGQGHEQFF.

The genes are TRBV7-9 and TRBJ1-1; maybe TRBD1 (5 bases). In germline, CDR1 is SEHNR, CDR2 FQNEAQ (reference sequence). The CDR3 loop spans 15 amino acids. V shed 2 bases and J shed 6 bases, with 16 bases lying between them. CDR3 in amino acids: CASSLTRYRDSEAFF. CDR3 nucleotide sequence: TGTGCCAGCAGCTTAACCAGATATAGGGACTCTGAAGCTTTCTTT.

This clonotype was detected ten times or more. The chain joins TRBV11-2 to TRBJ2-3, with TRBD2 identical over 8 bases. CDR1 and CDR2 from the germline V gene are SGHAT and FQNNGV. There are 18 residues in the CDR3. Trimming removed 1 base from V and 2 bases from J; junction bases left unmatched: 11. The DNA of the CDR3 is TGTGCCAGCAGCTTAGGTCGAGTACTAGCGGAGACCACAGATACGCAGTATTTT. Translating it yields CASSLGRVLAETTDTQYF. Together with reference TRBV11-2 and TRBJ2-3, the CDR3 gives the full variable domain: EAGVAQSPRYKIIEKRQSVAFWCNPISGHATLYWYQQILGQGPKLLIQFQNNGVVDDSQLPKDRFSAERLKGVDSTLKIQPAKLEDSAVYLCASSLGRVLAETTDTQYFGPGTRLTVL.

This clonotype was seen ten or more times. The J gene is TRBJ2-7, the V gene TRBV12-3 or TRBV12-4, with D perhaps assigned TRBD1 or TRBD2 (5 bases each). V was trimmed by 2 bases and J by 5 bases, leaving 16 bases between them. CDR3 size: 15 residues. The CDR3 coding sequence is TGTGCCAGCAGTTTACGAGGCCGTAGAGGGGACGAGCAGTACTTC. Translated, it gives CASSLRGRRGDEQYF.

CDR3 DNA sequence: TGTGCCAGCACCCCTAGGGCTAGCGGGAGGAATACCTACAATGAGCAGTTCTTC. Encoded protein: CASTPRASGRNTYNEQFF. This chain links TRBV7-8 with TRBJ2-1; TRBD2 agrees at 11 bases. V was pared by 7 bases and J by 2 bases, with 13 bases of the junction left unmatched. The CDR3 loop spans 18 amino acids. Looked up from germline, CDR1 is SGHVS and CDR2 is FQNEAQ. Drawing the rest from reference TRBV7-8 and TRBJ2-1, the complete variable domain is GAGVSQSPRYKVAKRGQDVALRCDPISGHVSLFWYQQALGQGPEFLTYFQNEAQLDKSGLPSDRFFAERPEGSVSTLKIQRTQQEDSAVYLCASTPRASGRNTYNEQFFGPGTRLTVL.

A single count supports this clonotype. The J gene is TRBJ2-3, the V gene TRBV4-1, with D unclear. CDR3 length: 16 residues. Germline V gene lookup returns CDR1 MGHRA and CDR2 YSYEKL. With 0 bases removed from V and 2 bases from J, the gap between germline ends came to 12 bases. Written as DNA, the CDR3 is TGCGCCAGCAGCCAAGAGTCGGTTGGTTCCACAGATACGCAGTATTTT. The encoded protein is CASSQESVGSTDTQYF.

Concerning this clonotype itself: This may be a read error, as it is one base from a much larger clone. CDR3 bases: TGCAGCGTTTCGGCCCTACGAGGGTCGACGTACACTGAAGCTTTCTTT. It translates to CSVSALRGSTYTEAFF. The V call is TRBV29-1, the J call TRBJ1-1, with D unresolved. CDR3 size: 16 residues. Per the germline V gene, CDR1 is SQVTM and CDR2 is ANQGSEA. V lost 5 bases and J 3 bases, leaving 22 bases between the germline ends.

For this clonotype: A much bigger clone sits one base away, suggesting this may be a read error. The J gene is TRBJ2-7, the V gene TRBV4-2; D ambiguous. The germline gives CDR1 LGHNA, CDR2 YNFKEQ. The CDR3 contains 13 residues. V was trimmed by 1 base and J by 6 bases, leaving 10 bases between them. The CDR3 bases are TGTGCCAGCAGCCAAGGAACCGGCAGCGAGCAGTACTTC. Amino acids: CASSQGTGSEQYF.

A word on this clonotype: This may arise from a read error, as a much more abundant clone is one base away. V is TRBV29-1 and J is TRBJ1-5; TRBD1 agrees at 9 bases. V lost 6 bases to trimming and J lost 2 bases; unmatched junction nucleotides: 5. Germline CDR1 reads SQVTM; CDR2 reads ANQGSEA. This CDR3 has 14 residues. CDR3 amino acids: CSVAGQGGNQPQHF. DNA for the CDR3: TGCAGCGTCGCGGGACAGGGTGGCAATCAGCCCCAGCATTTT.

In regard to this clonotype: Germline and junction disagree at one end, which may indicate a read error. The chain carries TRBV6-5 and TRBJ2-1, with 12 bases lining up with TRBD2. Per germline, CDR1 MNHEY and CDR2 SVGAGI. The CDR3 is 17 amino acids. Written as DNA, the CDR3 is TGTACCAGCAGTCAGTTGACTAGCGGGAGCTCCTACAATGAGCAGTTCTTC. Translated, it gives CTSSQLTSGSSYNEQFF.

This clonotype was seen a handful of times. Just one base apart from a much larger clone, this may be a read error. The CDR3 DNA reads as TGTACCAGCAGTTTGAGCCTTCCCGATACGCAGTATTTT. Amino acid sequence: CTSSLSLPDTQYF. This chain links TRBV12-3 or TRBV12-4 with TRBJ2-3, with no clear D. The CDR3 consists of 13 residues.

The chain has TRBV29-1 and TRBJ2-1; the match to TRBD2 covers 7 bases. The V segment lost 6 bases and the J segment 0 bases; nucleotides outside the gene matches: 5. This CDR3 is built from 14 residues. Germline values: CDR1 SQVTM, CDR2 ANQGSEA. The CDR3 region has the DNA TGCAGCGTGGTACCGGGGGGCTCCTACAATGAGCAGTTCTTC. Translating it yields CSVVPGGSYNEQFF.

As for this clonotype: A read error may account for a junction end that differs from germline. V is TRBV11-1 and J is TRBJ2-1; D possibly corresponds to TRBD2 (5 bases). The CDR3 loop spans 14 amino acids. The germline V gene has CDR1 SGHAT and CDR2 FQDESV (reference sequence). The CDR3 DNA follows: TGTGCCAGCAGCTTAGTCCGGGCTCGGGGTGAGCAGCTCTTC. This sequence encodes CASSLVRARGEQLF.

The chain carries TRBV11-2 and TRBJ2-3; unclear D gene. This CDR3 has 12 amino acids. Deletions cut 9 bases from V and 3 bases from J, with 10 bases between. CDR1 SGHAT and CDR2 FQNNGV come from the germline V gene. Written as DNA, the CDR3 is TGTGCCAGTGGCTTAGGGACAGATACGCAGTATTTT. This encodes CASGLGTDTQYF.

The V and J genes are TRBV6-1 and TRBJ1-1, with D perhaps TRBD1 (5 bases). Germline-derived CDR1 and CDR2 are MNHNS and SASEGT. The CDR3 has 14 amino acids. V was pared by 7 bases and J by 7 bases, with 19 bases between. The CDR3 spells CASKEAWDRGEAFF. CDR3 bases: TGTGCCAGCAAAGAAGCTTGGGATAGGGGTGAAGCTTTCTTT.

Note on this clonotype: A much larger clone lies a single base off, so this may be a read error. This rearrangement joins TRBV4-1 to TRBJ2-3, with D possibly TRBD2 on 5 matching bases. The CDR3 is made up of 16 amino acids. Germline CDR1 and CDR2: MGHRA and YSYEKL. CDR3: CAGSQGRRTSTDTQYF. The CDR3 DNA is TGCGCCGGCAGCCAAGGGCGGAGGACTAGCACAGATACGCAGTATTTT.

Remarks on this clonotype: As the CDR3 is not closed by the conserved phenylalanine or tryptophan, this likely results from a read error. DNA of the CDR3: TGTGCTAGTGGTTTGGGAGCGGGAGGGCCCTCGGATGAGCAGTTCCTC. It encodes CASGLGAGGPSDEQFL. The chain joins TRBV12-5 to TRBJ2-1; TRBD2 aligns across 10 bases. Germline CDR1 reads LGHNT; CDR2 reads FRNRAP. The CDR3 runs 16 residues. The ends lost 1 base at V and 8 bases at J; junction bases unmatched: 8.

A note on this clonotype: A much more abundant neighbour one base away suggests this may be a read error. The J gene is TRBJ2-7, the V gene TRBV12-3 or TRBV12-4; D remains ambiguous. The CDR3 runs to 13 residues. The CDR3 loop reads CTSSFGRGYEQYF. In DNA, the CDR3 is TGTACCAGCAGTTTTGGACGAGGCTACGAGCAGTACTTC.

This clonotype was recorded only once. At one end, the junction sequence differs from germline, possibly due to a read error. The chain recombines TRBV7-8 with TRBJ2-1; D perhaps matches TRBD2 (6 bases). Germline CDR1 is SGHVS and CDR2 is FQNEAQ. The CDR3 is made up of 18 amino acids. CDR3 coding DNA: TGTGCCAACAGCTACAGGCCCGATAGCGGTATATACTACAATGAGCAGTTCTTC. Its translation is CANSYRPDSGIYYNEQFF.

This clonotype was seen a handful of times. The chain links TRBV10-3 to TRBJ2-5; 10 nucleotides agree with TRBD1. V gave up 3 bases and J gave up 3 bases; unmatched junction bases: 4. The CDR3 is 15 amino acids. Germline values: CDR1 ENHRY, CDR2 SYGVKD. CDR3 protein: CAISDRDRGEETQYF. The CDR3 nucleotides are TGTGCCATCAGTGATAGGGACAGGGGTGAAGAGACCCAGTACTTC.